This TCR beta chain was found in a study of blood T cells in healthy people across ages. Study findings and constraints: Diversity was estimated from one million T cells, and these estimates were considered underestimates.

V dropped 5 bases and J dropped 5; count of bases not matched to a gene: 7. The CDR3 extends over 14 amino acids. The germline gives CDR1 MGHDK, CDR2 SYGVNS. Points on this clonotype: Antigen specificity is unknown.

Donors gave around 9.3 milliliters of peripheral blood apiece. Primers used in a second PCR of about 6 to 11 cycles were a sample-barcoded 5' primer and a J-beta primer mix. MiXCR was run by TCRdb on the 5' RACE reads, yielding one entry per CDR3 protein. The sample includes under 800,000 distinct CDR3 sequences, 21% of them seen just once. The sequence derives from a man in his 70s in good health. Source material: blood. J is TRBJ2-5 and V is TRBV25-1; 8 bases fit TRBD1. DNA of the CDR3: TGTGCCAGCAGTAGACAGGGGCGTGGGGAGACCCAGTACTTC. Amino acids: CASSRQGRGETQYF.